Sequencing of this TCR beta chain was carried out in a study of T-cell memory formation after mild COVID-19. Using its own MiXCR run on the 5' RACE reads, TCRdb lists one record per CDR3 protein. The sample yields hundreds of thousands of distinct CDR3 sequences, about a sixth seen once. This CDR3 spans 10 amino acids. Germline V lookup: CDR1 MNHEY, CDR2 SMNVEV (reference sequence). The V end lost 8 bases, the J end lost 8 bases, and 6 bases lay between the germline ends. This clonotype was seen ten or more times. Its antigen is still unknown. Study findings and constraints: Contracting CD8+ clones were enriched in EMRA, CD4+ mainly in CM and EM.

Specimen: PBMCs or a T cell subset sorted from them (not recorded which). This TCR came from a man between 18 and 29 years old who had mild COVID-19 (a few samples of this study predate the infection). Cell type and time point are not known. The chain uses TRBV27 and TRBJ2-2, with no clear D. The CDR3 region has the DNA TGTGCCAGCGGGTTGGGGGAGCTGTTTTTT. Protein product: CASGLGELFF.